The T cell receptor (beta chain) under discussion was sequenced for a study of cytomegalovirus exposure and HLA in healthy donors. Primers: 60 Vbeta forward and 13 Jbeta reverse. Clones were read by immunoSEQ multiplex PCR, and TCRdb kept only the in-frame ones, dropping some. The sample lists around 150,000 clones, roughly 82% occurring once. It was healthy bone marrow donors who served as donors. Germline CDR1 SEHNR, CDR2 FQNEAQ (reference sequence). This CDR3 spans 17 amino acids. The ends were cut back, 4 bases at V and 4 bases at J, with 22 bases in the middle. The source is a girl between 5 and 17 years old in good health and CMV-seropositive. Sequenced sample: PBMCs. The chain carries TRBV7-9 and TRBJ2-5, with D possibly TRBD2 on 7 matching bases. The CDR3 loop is CASSWGGRYGNSETQYF. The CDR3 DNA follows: TGTGCCAGCAGCTGGGGGGGCCGATACGGGAATTCAGAGACCCAGTACTTC.